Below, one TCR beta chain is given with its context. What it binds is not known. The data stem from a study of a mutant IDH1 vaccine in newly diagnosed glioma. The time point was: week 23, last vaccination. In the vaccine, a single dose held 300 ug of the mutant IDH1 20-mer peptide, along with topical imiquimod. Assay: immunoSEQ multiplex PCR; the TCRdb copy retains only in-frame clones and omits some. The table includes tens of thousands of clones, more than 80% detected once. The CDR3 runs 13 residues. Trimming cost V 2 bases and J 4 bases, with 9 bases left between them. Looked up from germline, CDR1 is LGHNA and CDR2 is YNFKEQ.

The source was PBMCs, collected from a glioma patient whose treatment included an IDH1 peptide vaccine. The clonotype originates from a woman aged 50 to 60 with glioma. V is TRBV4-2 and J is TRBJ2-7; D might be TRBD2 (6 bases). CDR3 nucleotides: TGTGCCAGCAGCCAAACTAGCTTGTACGAGCAGTACTTC. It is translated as CASSQTSLYEQYF.